This T cell receptor beta chain stems from a study of T cells after yellow fever vaccination. One entry per CDR3 protein results from TCRdb running MiXCR on the 5' RACE reads. The table records approximately 300,000 distinct CDR3 sequences, around 6.8% of them present only once. This clonotype appeared a few times. Per germline, CDR1 ENHRY and CDR2 SYGVKD. This CDR3 is 16 amino acids long. The J segment lost 6 bases and the V segment lost 2 bases, leaving 10 bases of the junction unmatched. The chain uses TRBV10-3 and TRBJ2-3; 8 nucleotides line up with TRBD2. Specimen: PBMCs, collected more than 40 days after the first yellow fever vaccination. The source is a man younger than 30 who received the YFV17D yellow fever vaccine. CDR3: CAISEGGGRPRDTQYF. CDR3 coding DNA: TGTGCCATCAGTGAGGGCGGGGGGCGCCCTCGTGATACGCAGTATTTT.